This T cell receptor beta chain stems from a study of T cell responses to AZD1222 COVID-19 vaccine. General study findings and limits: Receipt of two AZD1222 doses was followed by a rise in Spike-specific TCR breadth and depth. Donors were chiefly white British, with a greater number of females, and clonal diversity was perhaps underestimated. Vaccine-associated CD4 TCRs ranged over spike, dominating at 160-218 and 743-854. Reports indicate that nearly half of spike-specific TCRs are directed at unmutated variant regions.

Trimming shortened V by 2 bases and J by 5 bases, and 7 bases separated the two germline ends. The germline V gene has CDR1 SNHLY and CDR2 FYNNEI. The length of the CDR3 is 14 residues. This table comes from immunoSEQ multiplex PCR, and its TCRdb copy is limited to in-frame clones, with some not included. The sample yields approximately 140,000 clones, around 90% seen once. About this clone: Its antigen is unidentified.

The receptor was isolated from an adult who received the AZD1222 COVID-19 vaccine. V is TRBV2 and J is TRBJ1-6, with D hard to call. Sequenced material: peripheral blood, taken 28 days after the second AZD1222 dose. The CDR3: CASSERADNSPLHF. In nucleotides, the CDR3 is TGTGCCAGCAGTGAAAGGGCCGATAATTCACCCCTCCACTTT.